The clone carrying this TCR beta chain was counted between two and nine times. The second PCR ran roughly 7 to 12 cycles with a sample-barcoded 5' primer and J-beta primers. The study obtained at least 3 million CDR3-containing paired-end reads from every sample. One entry per CDR3 protein results from TCRdb running MiXCR on the 5' RACE reads. The sample contains approximately 780,000 distinct CDR3 sequences, roughly 24% of which appear only once. The data were taken from a study of blood T cells in healthy people across ages. Trimming left V 5 bases short and J 4 bases short, with 12 bases between. The CDR3 is 12 amino acids. Germline CDR1 and CDR2: GTSNPN and SVGIG (reference sequence). The same specimen was also included in a second study, on T cells of mothers and their children. That work contributes: Mothers gave over 10 million TCR beta CDR3 reads each, and children 2.5 million to 3.5 million each. Similar thymic selection effects on TCR recombination output appear in pairs, both related and unrelated. Biologically related mothers and children overlapped slightly more than unrelated pairs, a non-significant difference.

The rearrangement joins TRBV30 to TRBJ2-7; no reliable D call. The TCR originated in a boy between 10 and 17 years old in good health. The sample taken for sequencing was blood. The CDR3 is CAWADHRYEQYF. Here the CDR3 DNA reads TGTGCCTGGGCGGACCATCGATACGAGCAGTACTTC.